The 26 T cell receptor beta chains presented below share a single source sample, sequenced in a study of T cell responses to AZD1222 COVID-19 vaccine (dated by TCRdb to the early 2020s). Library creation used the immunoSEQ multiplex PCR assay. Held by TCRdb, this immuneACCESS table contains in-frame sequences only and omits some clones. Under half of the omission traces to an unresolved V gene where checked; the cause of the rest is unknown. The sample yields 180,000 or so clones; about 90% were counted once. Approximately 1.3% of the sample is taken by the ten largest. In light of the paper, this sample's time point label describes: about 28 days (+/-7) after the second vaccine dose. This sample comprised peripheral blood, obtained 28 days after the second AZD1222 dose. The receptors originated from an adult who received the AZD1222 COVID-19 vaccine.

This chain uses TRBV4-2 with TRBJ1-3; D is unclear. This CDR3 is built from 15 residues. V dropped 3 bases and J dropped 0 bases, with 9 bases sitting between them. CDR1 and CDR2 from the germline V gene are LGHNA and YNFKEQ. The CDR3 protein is CASSQSRISGNTIYF. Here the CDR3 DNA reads TGTGCCAGCAGCCAGAGCAGGATCTCTGGAAACACCATATATTTT.

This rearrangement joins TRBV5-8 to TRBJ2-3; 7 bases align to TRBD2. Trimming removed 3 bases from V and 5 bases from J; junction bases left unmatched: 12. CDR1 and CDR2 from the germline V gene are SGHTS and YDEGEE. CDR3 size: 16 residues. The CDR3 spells CASSSFGEGEGDTQYF. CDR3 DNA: TGTGCCAGCAGCTCCTTTGGGGAGGGAGAAGGAGATACGCAGTATTTT.

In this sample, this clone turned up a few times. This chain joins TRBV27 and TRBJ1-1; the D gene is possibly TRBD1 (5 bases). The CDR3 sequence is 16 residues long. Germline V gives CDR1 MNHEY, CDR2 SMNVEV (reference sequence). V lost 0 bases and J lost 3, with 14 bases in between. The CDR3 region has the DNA TGTGCCAGCAGTTTATCGCGGTGGGGCCTGGACACTGAAGCTTTCTTT. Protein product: CASSLSRWGLDTEAFF.

The CDR3: CASSPIGRGVWEQYF. The CDR3 nucleotides are TGTGCCAGCAGCCCAATAGGGAGGGGGGTCTGGGAGCAGTACTTC. V is TRBV7-9 and J is TRBJ2-7; D perhaps matches TRBD2 (7 bases). The CDR3 is 15 amino acids. CDR1 and CDR2 from the germline V gene are SEHNR and FQNEAQ (reference sequence). The V end was cut by 5 bases, the J end by 7 bases, with 21 bases between.

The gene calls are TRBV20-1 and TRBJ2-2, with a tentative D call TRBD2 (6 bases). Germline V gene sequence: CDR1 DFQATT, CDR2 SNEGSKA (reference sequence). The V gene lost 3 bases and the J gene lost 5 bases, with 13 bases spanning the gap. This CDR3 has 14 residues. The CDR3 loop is CSASSGGLTGELFF. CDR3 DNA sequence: TGCAGTGCTAGTAGCGGAGGATTAACCGGGGAGCTGTTTTTT.

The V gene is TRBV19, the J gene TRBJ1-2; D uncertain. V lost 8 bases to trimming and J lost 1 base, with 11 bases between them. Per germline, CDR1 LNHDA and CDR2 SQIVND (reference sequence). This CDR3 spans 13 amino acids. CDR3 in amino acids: CASGRILNYGYTF. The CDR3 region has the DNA TGTGCCAGTGGGCGGATACTTAACTATGGCTACACCTTC.

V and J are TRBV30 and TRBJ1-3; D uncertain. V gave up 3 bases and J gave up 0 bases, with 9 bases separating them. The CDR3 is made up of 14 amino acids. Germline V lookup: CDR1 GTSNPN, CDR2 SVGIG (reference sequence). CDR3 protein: CAWSPSASGNTIYF. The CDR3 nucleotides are TGTGCCTGGAGCCCAAGCGCCTCTGGAAACACCATATATTTT.

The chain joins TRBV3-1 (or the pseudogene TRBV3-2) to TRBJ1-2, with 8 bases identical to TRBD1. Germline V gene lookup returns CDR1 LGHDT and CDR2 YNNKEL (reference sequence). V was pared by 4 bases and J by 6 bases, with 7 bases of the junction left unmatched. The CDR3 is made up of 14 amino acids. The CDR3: CASSPGQARNGYTF. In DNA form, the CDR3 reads TGTGCCAGCAGCCCGGGACAGGCCCGAAATGGCTACACCTTC.

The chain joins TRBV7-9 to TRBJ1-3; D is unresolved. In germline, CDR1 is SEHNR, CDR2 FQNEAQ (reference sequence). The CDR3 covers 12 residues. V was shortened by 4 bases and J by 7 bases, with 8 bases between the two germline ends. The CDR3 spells CASSSDRNTIYF. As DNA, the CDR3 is TGTGCCAGCAGCTCCGATCGGAACACCATATATTTT. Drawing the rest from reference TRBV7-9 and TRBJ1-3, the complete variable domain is DTGVSQNPRHKITKRGQNVTFRCDPISEHNRLYWYRQTLGQGPEFLTYFQNEAQLEKSRLLSDRFSAERPKGSFSTLEIQRTEQGDSAMYLCASSSDRNTIYFGEGSWLTVV.

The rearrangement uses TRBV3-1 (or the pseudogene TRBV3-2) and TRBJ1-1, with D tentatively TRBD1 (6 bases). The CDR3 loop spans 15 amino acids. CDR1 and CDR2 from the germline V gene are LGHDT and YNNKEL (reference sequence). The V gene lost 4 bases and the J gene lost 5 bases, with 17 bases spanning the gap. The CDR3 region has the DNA TGTGCCAGCAGCCGTTCTTCGGGGGCATGGACTGAAGCTTTCTTT. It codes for CASSRSSGAWTEAFF.

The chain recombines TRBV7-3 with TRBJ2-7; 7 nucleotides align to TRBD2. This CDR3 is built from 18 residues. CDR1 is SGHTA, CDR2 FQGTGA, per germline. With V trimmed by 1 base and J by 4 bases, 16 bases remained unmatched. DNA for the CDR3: TGTGCCAGCAGCTTAAAATCGCTCTCGGGCGGGAGAGTTTACGAGCAGTACTTC. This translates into CASSLKSLSGGRVYEQYF.

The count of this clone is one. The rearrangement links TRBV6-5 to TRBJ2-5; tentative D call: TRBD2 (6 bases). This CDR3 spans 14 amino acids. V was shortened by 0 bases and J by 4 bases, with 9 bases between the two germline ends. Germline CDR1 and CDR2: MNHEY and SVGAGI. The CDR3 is CASSYSSGGETQYF. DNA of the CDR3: TGTGCCAGCAGTTACTCTAGCGGTGGAGAGACCCAGTACTTC.

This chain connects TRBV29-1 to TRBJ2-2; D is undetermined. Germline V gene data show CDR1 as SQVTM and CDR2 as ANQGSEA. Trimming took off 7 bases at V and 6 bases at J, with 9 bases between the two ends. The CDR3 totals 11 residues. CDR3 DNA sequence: TGCAGCGCCTGGGTTCCCGGGGAGCTGTTTTTT. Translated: CSAWVPGELFF.

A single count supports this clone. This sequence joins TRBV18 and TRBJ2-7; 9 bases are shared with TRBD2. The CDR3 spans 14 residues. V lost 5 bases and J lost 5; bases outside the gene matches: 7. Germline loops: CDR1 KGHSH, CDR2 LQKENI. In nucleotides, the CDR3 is TGTGCCAGCTCAACGAGCGGGGGGAATAACGAGCAGTACTTC. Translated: CASSTSGGNNEQYF.

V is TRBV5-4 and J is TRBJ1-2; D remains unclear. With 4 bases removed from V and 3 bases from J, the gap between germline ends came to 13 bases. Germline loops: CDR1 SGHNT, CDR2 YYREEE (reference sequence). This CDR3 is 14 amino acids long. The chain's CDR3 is CASSLEGQDYGYTF. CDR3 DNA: TGTGCCAGCAGCCTTGAGGGCCAGGACTATGGCTACACCTTC.

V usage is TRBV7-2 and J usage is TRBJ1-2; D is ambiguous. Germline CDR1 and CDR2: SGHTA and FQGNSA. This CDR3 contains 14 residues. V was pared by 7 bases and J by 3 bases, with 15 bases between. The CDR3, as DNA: TGTGCCAGCACCCTGGCCTCCTCCTACTATGGCTACACCTTC. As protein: CASTLASSYYGYTF. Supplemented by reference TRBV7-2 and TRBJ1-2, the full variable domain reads GAGVSQSPSNKVTEKGKDVELRCDPISGHTALYWYRQSLGQGLEFLIYFQGNSAPDKSGLPSDRFSAERTGGSVSTLTIQRTQQEDSAVYLCASTLASSYYGYTFGSGTRLTVV.

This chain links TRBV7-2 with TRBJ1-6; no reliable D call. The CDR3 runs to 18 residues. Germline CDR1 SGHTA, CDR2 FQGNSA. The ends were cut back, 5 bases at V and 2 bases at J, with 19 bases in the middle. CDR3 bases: TGTGCCAGCAGCCCCGTTAGGGTTAGGGATCCCTATAATTCACCCCTCCACTTT. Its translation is CASSPVRVRDPYNSPLHF.

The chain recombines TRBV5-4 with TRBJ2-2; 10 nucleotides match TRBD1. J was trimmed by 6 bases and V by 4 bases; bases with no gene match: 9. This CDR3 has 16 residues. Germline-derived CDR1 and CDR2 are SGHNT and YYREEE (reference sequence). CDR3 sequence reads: CASSPADRGRSGELFF. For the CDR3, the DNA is TGTGCCAGCAGCCCGGCGGACAGGGGGAGGTCCGGGGAGCTGTTTTTT.

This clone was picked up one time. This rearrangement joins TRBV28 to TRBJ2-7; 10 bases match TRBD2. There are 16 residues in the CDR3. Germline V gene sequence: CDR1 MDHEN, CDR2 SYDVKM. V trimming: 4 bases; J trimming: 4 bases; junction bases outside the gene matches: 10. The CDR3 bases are TGTGCCAGCAGTTCCCGTGCAGCGGGAGGGCCGTACGAGCAGTACTTC. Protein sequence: CASSSRAAGGPYEQYF.

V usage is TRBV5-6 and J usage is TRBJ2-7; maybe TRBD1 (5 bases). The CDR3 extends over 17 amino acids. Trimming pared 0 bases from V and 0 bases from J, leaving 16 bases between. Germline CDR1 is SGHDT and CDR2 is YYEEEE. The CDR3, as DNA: TGTGCCAGCAGCTTGGGAGTCGACAGTCTTTTCTCCTACGAGCAGTACTTC. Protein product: CASSLGVDSLFSYEQYF.

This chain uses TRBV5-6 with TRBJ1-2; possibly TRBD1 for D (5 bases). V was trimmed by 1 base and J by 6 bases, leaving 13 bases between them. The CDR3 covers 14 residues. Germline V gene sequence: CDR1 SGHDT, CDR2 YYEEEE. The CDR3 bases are TGTGCCAGCAGCTTGTCACGGGGCCGTGATGGCTACACCTTC. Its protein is CASSLSRGRDGYTF.

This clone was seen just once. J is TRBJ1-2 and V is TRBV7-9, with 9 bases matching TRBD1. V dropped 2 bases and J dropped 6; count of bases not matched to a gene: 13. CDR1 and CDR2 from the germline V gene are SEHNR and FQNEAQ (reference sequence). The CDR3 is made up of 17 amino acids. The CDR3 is CASSLSWDRAPPHGYTF. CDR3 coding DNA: TGTGCCAGCAGCTTATCGTGGGACAGGGCCCCTCCTCATGGCTACACCTTC.

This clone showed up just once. Here the CDR3 reads CASSEAWAGQSYEQYF. CDR3 DNA: TGTGCCAGCAGTGAAGCTTGGGCAGGTCAATCCTACGAGCAGTACTTC. The chain carries TRBV6-1 and TRBJ2-7; the D is unclear. Trimming stripped 0 bases from V and 1 base from J, with 13 bases between. Germline V lookup: CDR1 MNHNS, CDR2 SASEGT. The CDR3 spans 16 residues.

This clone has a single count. CDR3 region: CASSLVWGANVLTF. CDR3 nucleotides: TGTGCCAGCAGCTTAGTTTGGGGGGCCAACGTCCTGACTTTC. V gene TRBV11-2 combines with J gene TRBJ2-6; D gene uncertain. The CDR3 consists of 14 residues. V was cut by 1 base and J by 4 bases, with 5 bases left in between. CDR1 is SGHAT and CDR2 is FQNNGV in the germline V gene.

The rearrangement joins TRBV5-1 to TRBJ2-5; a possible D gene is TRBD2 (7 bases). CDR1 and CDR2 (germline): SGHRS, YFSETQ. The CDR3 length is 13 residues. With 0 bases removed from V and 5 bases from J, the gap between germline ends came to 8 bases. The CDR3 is CASSLEGGETQYF. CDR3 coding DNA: TGCGCCAGCAGCTTGGAGGGGGGGGAGACCCAGTACTTC.

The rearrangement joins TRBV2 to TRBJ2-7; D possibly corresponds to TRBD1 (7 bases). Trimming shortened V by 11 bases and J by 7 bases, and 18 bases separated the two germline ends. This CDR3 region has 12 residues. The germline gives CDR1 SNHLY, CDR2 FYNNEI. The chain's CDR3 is CASKEGAEEQYF. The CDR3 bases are TGTGCCTCCAAGGAGGGGGCGGAAGAGCAGTACTTC.